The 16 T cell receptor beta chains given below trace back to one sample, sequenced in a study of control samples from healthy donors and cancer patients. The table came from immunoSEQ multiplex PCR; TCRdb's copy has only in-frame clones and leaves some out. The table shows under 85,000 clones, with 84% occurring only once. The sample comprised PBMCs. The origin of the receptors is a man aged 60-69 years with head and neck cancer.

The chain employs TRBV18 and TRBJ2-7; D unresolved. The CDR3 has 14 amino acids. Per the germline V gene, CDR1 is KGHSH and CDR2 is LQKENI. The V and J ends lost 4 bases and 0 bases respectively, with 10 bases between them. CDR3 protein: CASSQTELSYEQYF. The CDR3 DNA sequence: TGTGCCAGCTCACAAACAGAACTCTCCTACGAGCAGTACTTC.

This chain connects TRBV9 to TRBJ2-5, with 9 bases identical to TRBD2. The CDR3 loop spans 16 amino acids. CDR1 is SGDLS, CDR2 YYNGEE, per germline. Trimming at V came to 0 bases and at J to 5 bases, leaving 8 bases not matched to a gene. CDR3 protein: CASSVGSRLAVETQYF. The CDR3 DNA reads TGTGCCAGCAGCGTAGGCAGTCGACTAGCGGTTGAGACCCAGTACTTC.

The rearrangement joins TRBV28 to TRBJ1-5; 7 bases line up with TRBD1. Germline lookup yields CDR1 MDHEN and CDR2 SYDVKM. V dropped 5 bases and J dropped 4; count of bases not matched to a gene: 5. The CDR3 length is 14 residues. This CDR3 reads CASSPETGNQPQHF. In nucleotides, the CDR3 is TGTGCCAGCAGTCCGGAGACAGGGAATCAGCCCCAGCATTTT.

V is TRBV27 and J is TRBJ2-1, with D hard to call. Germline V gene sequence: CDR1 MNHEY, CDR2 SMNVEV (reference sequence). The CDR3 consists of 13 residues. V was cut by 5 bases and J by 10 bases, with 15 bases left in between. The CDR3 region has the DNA TGTGCCAGCAGTCACTCCTTACGGGCCGAGCAGTTCTTC. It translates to CASSHSLRAEQFF.

The CDR3 is CAISDPTQGGEETQYF. CDR3 nucleotides: TGTGCCATCAGTGACCCAACCCAGGGGGGTGAGGAGACCCAGTACTTC. V gene TRBV10-3 combines with J gene TRBJ2-5, with TRBD1 as a possible D gene (7 bases). This CDR3 is 16 amino acids long. V was trimmed by 3 bases and J by 5 bases, leaving 19 bases between them. CDR1 ENHRY and CDR2 SYGVKD come from the germline V gene.

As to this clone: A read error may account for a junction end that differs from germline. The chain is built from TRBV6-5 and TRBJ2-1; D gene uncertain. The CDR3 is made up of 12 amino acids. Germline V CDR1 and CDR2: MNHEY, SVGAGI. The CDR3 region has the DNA TGTGCCAGCAGTCCTCTGACCGCCCGAGTCCTCTTC. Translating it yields CASSPLTARVLF.

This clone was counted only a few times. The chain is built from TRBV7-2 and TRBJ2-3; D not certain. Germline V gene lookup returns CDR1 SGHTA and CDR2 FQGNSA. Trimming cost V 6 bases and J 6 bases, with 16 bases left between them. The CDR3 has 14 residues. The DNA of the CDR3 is TGTGCCAGCAGTTTCCGAAAGGGATTTGATACGCAGTATTTT. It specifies CASSFRKGFDTQYF.

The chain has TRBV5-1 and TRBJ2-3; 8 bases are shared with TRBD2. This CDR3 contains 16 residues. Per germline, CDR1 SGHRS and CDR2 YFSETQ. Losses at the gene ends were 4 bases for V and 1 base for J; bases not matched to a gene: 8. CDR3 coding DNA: TGCGCCAGCAGCCCCAAGCGGGAGTGGGGCACAGATACGCAGTATTTT. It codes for CASSPKREWGTDTQYF. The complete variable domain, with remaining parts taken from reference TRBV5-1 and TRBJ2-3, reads KAGVTQTPRYLIKTRGQQVTLSCSPISGHRSVSWYQQTPGQGLQFLFEYFSETQRNKGNFPGRFSGRQFSNSRSEMNVSTLELGDSALYLCASSPKREWGTDTQYFGPGTRLTVL.

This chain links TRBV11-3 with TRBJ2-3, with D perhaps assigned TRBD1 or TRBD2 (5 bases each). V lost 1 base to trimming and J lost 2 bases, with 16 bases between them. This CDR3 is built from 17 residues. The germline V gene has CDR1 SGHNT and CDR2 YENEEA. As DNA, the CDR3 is TGTGCCAGCAGCTTAGGACAGCCTGGGGGTTACACAGATACGCAGTATTTT. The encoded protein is CASSLGQPGGYTDTQYF. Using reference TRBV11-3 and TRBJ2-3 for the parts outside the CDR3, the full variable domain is EAGVVQSPRYKIIEKKQPVAFWCNPISGHNTLYWYLQNLGQGPELLIRYENEEAVDDSQLPKDRFSAERLKGVDSTLKIQPAELGDSAVYLCASSLGQPGGYTDTQYFGPGTRLTVL.

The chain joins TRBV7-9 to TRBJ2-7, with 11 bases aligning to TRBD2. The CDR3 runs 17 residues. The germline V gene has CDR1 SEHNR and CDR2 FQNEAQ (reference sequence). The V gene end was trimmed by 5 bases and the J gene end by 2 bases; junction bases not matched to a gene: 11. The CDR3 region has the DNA TGTGCCAGCAGCCTAACCAGCGGGACTAGCGGCGCCTACGAGCAGTACTTC. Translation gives CASSLTSGTSGAYEQYF.

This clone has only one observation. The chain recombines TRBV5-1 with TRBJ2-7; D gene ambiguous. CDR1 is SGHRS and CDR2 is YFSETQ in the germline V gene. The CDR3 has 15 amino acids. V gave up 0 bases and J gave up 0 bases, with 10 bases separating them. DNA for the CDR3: TGCGCCAGCAGCTTGGAATGGATTGTCTCCTACGAGCAGTACTTC. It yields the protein CASSLEWIVSYEQYF.

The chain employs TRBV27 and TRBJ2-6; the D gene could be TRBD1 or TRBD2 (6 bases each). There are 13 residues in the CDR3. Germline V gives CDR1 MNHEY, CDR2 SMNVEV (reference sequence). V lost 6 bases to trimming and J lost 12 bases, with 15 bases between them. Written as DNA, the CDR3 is TGTGCCAGCAGCCACGGTGGGGGGCGCGTCCTGACTTTC. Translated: CASSHGGGRVLTF.

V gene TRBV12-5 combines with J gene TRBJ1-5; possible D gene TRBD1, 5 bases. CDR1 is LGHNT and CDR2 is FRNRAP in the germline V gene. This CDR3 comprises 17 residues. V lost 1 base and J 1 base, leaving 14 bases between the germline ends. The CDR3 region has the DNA TGTGCTAGTGGTTTGGGCCACCAGGGAACCAGCAATCAGCCCCAGCATTTT. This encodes CASGLGHQGTSNQPQHF. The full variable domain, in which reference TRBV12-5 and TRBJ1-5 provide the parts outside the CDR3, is DARVTQTPRHKVTEMGQEVTMRCQPILGHNTVFWYRQTMMQGLELLAYFRNRAPLDDSGMPKDRFSAEMPDATLATLKIQPSEPRDSAVYFCASGLGHQGTSNQPQHFGDGTRLSIL.

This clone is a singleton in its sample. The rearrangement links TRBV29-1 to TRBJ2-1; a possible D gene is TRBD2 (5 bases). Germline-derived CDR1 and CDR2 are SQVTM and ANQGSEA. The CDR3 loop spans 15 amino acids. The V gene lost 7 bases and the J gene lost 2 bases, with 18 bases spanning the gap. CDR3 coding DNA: TGCAGCGGCCACCATAGCGCCAGAACCTACAATGAGCAGTTCTTC. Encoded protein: CSGHHSARTYNEQFF.

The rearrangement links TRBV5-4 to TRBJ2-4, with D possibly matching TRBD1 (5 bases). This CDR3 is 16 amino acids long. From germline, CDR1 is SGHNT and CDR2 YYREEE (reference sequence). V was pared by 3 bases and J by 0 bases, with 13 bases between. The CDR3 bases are TGTGCCAGCAGCTCGGACATTTCCCTAGCCAAAAACATTCAGTACTTC. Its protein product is CASSSDISLAKNIQYF.

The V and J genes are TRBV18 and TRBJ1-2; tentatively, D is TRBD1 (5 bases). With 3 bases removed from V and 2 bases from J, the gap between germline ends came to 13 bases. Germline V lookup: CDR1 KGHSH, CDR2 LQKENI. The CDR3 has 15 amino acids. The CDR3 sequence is CASSPEVGTNYGYTF. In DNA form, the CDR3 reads TGTGCCAGCTCACCTGAGGTGGGGACGAACTATGGCTACACCTTC. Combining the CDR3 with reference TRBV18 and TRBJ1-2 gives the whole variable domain NAGVMQNPRHLVRRRGQEARLRCSPMKGHSHVYWYRQLPEEGLKFMVYLQKENIIDESGMPKERFSAEFPKEGPSILRIQQVVRGDSAAYFCASSPEVGTNYGYTFGSGTRLTVV.